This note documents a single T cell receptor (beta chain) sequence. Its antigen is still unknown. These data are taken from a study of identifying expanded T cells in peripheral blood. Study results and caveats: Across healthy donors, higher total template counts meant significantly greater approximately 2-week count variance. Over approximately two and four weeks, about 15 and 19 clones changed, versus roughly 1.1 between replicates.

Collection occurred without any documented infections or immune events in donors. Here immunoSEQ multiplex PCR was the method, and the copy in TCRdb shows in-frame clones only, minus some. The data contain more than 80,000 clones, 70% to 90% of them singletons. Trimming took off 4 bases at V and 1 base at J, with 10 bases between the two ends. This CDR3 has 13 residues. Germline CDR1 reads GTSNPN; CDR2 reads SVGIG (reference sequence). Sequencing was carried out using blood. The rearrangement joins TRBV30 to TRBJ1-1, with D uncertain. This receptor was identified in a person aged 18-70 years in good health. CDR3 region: CAWTVRGNTEAFF. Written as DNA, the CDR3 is TGTGCCTGGACCGTACGGGGGAACACTGAAGCTTTCTTT.